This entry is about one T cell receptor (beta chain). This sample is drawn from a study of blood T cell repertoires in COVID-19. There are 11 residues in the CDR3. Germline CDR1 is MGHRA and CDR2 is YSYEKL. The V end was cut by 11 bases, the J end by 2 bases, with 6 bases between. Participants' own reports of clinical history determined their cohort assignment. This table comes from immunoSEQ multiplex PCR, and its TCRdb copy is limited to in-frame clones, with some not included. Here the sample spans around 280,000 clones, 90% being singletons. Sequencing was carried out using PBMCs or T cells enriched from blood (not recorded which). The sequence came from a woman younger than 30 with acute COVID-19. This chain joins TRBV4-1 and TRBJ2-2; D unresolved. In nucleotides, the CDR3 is TGCGCCTACAGTAACACCGGGGAGCTGTTTTTT. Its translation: CAYSNTGELFF.